A selection of T cell receptor beta chains follows, all from one sample in a study of cytomegalovirus exposure and HLA in healthy donors. Sequencing was performed with immunoSEQ multiplex PCR; in TCRdb, only in-frame clones are kept and a portion is missing. This sample has about 130,000 clones, with over 65% found just once. The sequencing sample was made of PBMCs. The source is a man aged 40-49 years in good health and CMV-seropositive. The CDR3 runs from the conserved cysteine through the conserved F or W. The D gene is left open where the match is weak. Some rows mark clone size as missing; the rest say once, few, many or name a class of expanded clone.

CDR3	DNA	D	size	V	J
CASSANIRAEAFF	TGTGCCAGCAGTGCCAACATTCGGGCTGAAGCTTTCTTT	.	.	TRBV27	TRBJ1-1
CASSMGLAGYANTGELFF	TGTGCCAGTAGTATGGGGCTAGCGGGGTACGCGAACACCGGGGAGCTGTTTTTT	TRBD2	.	TRBV19	TRBJ2-2
CASSPDRGPYEQYF	TGTGCCAGCAGCCCCGATAGGGGGCCCTACGAGCAGTACTTC	TRBD1	.	TRBV7-9	TRBJ2-7
CASSPTSTVQYF	TGTGCCAGCAGCCCGACTAGCACGGTTCAGTACTTC	TRBD2	.	TRBV11-2	TRBJ2-4
CASSLASGGPGPGELFF	TGTGCCAGCAGCTTGGCTAGCGGGGGGCCCGGTCCCGGGGAGCTGTTTTTT	TRBD2	few	TRBV5-4	TRBJ2-2
CASRRNKWTSGGETSSYEQYF	TGCGCCAGCAGACGGAATAAATGGACTAGCGGGGGCGAAACTAGCTCCTACGAGCAGTACTTC	TRBD2	few	TRBV10-2	TRBJ2-7
CASSPEQGRGTEAFF	TGCGCCAGCAGCCCCGAACAGGGGAGAGGGACTGAAGCTTTCTTT	TRBD1	.	TRBV4-3	TRBJ1-1
CASSKPSTSGRYEQYF	TGTGCCAGCAGCAAACCCTCGACTAGCGGTCGCTACGAGCAGTACTTC	TRBD2	.	TRBV11-2	TRBJ2-7
CASSPVSQGRGEQYF	TGTGCCAGCAGCCCTGTGTCACAGGGTCGAGGCGAGCAGTACTTC	.	.	TRBV7-6	TRBJ2-7
CASNQLAGGPEQYF	TGTGCCAGCAACCAATTAGCGGGGGGCCCCGAGCAGTACTTC	TRBD2	.	TRBV7-9	TRBJ2-7
CASRGPGLAGAPSYNEQFF	TGTGCCAGCAGGGGTCCGGGACTAGCGGGGGCCCCCTCCTACAATGAGCAGTTCTTC	TRBD2	.	TRBV6-4	TRBJ2-1
CASRVSGGAVEQFF	TGTGCCAGCAGGGTGAGCGGGGGGGCGGTCGAGCAGTTCTTC	TRBD2	.	TRBV5-4	TRBJ2-1
CASSVEGQTYGYTF	TGTGCCAGCAGCGTAGAAGGACAGACATATGGCTACACCTTC	.	.	TRBV9	TRBJ1-2
CASSLADPGDFDEQFF	TGCGCCAGCAGCTTGGCCGACCCAGGGGATTTCGATGAGCAGTTCTTC	.	.	TRBV5-1	TRBJ2-1
CASSVAQGGEQYF	TGTGCCAGCAGCGTAGCACAGGGTGGCGAGCAGTACTTC	.	.	TRBV9	TRBJ2-7
CSVGGAFPPDTQYF	TGCAGCGTGGGGGGGGCTTTCCCTCCAGATACGCAGTATTTT	.	.	TRBV29-1	TRBJ2-3
CASSVGQGVDTQYF	TGTGCCAGCAGCGTAGGGCAGGGGGTAGATACGCAGTATTTT	TRBD1	.	TRBV9	TRBJ2-3
CASSLRGRGWTDTQYF	TGTGCCAGCAGTTTGAGAGGGAGGGGGTGGACAGATACGCAGTATTTT	.	.	TRBV6-5	TRBJ2-3
CASSQDMSEAFF	TGCGCCAGCAGCCAAGATATGTCGGAAGCTTTCTTT	.	.	TRBV4-1	TRBJ1-1
CASSQDHRGNQPQHF	TGCGCCAGCAGCCAAGATCACAGGGGGAATCAGCCCCAGCATTTT	TRBD1	.	TRBV4-3	TRBJ1-5
CASSEQGLGGNTIYF	TGTGCCAGCAGTGAGCAGGGGCTAGGTGGAAACACCATATATTTT	.	.	TRBV2	TRBJ1-3
CASSSGLAGETQYF	TGTGCCAGCAGCTCGGGACTAGCGGGGGAGACCCAGTACTTC	TRBD2	.	TRBV11-2	TRBJ2-5
CASSLYSSRDNSPLHF	TGTGCCAGCAGCTTATACTCTTCCAGGGATAATTCACCCCTCCACTTT	.	.	TRBV11-2	TRBJ1-6
CASRTGFNGYTF	TGTGCCAGCAGAACAGGTTTCAATGGCTACACCTTC	.	few	TRBV27	TRBJ1-2
CASSEVTGNNEQFF	TGTGCCAGCAGTGAAGTGACAGGGAACAATGAGCAGTTCTTC	TRBD1	few	TRBV6-1	TRBJ2-1
CASSDSTLLPQHF	TGCGCCAGCAGTGACAGTACCTTGCTGCCCCAGCATTTT	.	few	TRBV10-1	TRBJ1-5
CASSPHAVSSYEQYF	TGTGCCAGCAGCCCCCACGCGGTAAGCTCCTACGAGCAGTACTTC	.	.	TRBV6-7	TRBJ2-7
CASSSPGANQPQHF	TGTGCCAGCAGCTCCCCAGGCGCCAATCAGCCCCAGCATTTT	.	.	TRBV7-9	TRBJ1-5
CASSHDSRRDYTF	TGTGCCAGCAGCCACGACTCCCGGCGGGACTACACCTTC	.	.	TRBV14	TRBJ1-2
CASGPISFGTEAFF	TGTGCCAGTGGGCCGATCAGCTTTGGGACTGAAGCTTTCTTT	.	few	TRBV19	TRBJ1-1
CASSLGPGQGASNEKLFF	TGCGCCAGCAGCTTGGGCCCGGGACAGGGGGCGAGTAATGAAAAACTGTTTTTT	TRBD1	.	TRBV5-1	TRBJ1-4
CAAGDRGGSPLHF	TGTGCCGCAGGGGACAGGGGAGGGTCACCCCTCCACTTT	TRBD1	.	TRBV27	TRBJ1-6
CASSLGQGETDTQYF	TGCGCCAGCAGCTTGGGACAGGGGGAGACAGATACGCAGTATTTT	TRBD1	.	TRBV5-1	TRBJ2-3
CASSYHPTGFGGTEAFF	TGTGCCAGCAGCTACCACCCCACAGGGTTTGGGGGCACTGAAGCTTTCTTT	.	.	TRBV13	TRBJ1-1
CASSESGHRNQPQHF	TGCGCCAGCAGTGAGTCGGGCCACCGTAATCAGCCCCAGCATTTT	.	.	TRBV10-2	TRBJ1-5
CASSLVKSGQGRKSSYEQYF	TGTGCCAGCAGCTTAGTAAAATCAGGACAGGGGCGAAAAAGCTCCTACGAGCAGTACTTC	TRBD1	.	TRBV7-8	TRBJ2-7
CASSQTNRATYEQYF	TGCGCCAGCAGCCAAACGAACAGGGCAACCTACGAGCAGTACTTC	.	once	TRBV4-1	TRBJ2-7
CASSPFGREQYF	TGTGCCAGCTCACCATTTGGCCGTGAGCAGTACTTC	.	few	TRBV18	TRBJ2-7
CASSSSGAGFGEQFF	TGTGCCAGCAGCTCTAGCGGAGCTGGGTTCGGAGAGCAGTTCTTC	TRBD2	.	TRBV5-4	TRBJ2-1
CASSRGTLNTEAFF	TGTGCCAGCAGCCGCGGGACTTTGAACACTGAAGCTTTCTTT	.	.	TRBV7-2	TRBJ1-1
CASSQQRTNYGYTF	TGCGCCAGCAGCCAACAGCGGACCAACTATGGCTACACCTTC	.	.	TRBV4-1	TRBJ1-2
CASSNEGANEKLFF	TGTGCCAGTAGTAACGAGGGGGCGAATGAAAAACTGTTTTTT	TRBD1	few	TRBV19	TRBJ1-4
CASRRVGQTHSYNEQFF	TGTGCCAGCAGACGCGTAGGACAAACCCATTCCTACAATGAGCAGTTCTTC	.	.	TRBV27	TRBJ2-1
CASSLTAGGYEQYF	TGCGCCAGCAGCTTGACAGCGGGAGGATACGAGCAGTACTTC	TRBD2	.	TRBV5-1	TRBJ2-7
CASTDRGGVLHGYTF	TGTGCCAGCACCGATCGCGGGGGGGTCTTGCATGGCTACACCTTC	.	.	TRBV7-2	TRBJ1-2
CASSRIAGKYEQYF	TGTGCCAGCAGCCGAATAGCGGGTAAATACGAGCAGTACTTC	TRBD2	.	TRBV7-9	TRBJ2-7
CSVAGTQYF	TGCAGCGTTGCAGGGACCCAGTACTTC	.	.	TRBV29-1	TRBJ2-5